Listed below are T cell receptor beta chains from one sample, sequenced in a study of vaccination effects on CD4 cells after COVID-19. The antigens of these receptors remain unknown. TCRdb keeps only in-frame clones here, not all; method: immunoSEQ multiplex PCR. This sample yields about 27,000 clones, of which roughly 74% are seen a single time; 15% to 20% belongs to the top ten. The starting material was CD4+ T cells from PBMCs cultured with HCoV-NL63 spike peptides, obtained before COVID-19 vaccination. These receptor sequences come from a human donor who had a prior SARS-CoV-2 infection. Both conserved end residues are part of each CDR3. A D gene is named only where the DNA matches it firmly. Part of the rows lack a size; the others show once, few, many or a class for expanded clones.

>TRBJ1-4|TRBV5-1|-|-
TGCGCCAGCAGTAGGTCAACGGATGAAAAACTGTTTTTT
CASSRSTDEKLFF
>TRBJ1-4|TRBV3-1/TRBV3-2|-|TRBD1
TGTGCCAGCAGAAACAGGGGGGTGAGAGAAAAACTGTTTTTT
CASRNRGVREKLFF
>TRBJ2-1|TRBV11-3|-|-
TGTGCCAGCAGCGCCGAGAATTACAATGAGCAGTTCTTC
CASSAENYNEQFF
>TRBJ1-4|TRBV6-5|-|-
TGTGCCAGCAGATTGACAGTTGGTGAAAAACTGTTTTTT
CASRLTVGEKLFF
>TRBJ2-3|TRBV5-4|-|TRBD2
TGTGCCAGCAGCACCCATAGCGGGGGGGCCACAGATACGCAGTATTTT
CASSTHSGGATDTQYF
>TRBJ2-5|TRBV7-7|once|-
TGTGCTAGCAGCCGAGTTGGGGGCCCCACGGAGACCCAGTACTTC
CASSRVGGPTETQYF
>TRBJ2-7|TRBV29-1|once|-
TGCAGCGTTGAACCTTGGCATGTGGATGCTATGATATTTCACGAGCAGTACTTC
CSVEPWHVDAMIFHEQYF
>TRBJ1-1|TRBV30|-|TRBD1
TGTGCCTGGAGTGTACGTGGCAGGGGGCGTGGGACCACTGAAGCTTTCTTT
CAWSVRGRGRGTTEAFF
>TRBJ1-5|TRBV6-6|few|-
TGTGCCAGCAGTCCGGACAGTCGCAATCAGCCCCAGCATTTT
CASSPDSRNQPQHF
>TRBJ1-2|TRBV7-9|-|-
TGTGCCAGCAGCTTAGTGTTTGGCAGCTCCTATGGCTACACCTTC
CASSLVFGSSYGYTF
>TRBJ1-2|TRBV6-6|once|TRBD1
TGTGCCAGCGGATTGACAGGGACTCCTAACTATGGCTACACCTTC
CASGLTGTPNYGYTF
>TRBJ1-6|TRBV30|-|-
TGTGCCTGGAACCGGGACACCTCTTCACCCCTCCACTTT
CAWNRDTSSPLHF
>TRBJ1-2|TRBV7-8|-|-
TGTGCCAGCAGCTTAGATAGAGGGGCTAACTATGGCTACACCTTC
CASSLDRGANYGYTF
>TRBJ1-4|TRBV6-5|-|-
TGTGCCAGCAGTTACGTGGGGGCGGGGGCTGAAAAACTGTTTTTT
CASSYVGAGAEKLFF
>TRBJ1-2|TRBV2|-|-
TGTGCCAGCAGGTATACAGGGCTTTATGGCTACACCTTC
CASRYTGLYGYTF
>TRBJ2-3|TRBV6-1|-|-
TGTGCCAGCAGTGAACCGGGGGACACAGATACGCAGTATTTT
CASSEPGDTDTQYF
>TRBJ2-3|TRBV9|-|-
TGTGCCAGCAGCGTAGAGCCCCACGAGAGTACGCAGTATTTT
CASSVEPHESTQYF
>TRBJ2-5|TRBV27|-|TRBD1
TGTGCCAGCCGAACCTACAGGGGTAGGATCGGGGAGACCCAGTACTTC
CASRTYRGRIGETQYF
>TRBJ1-2|TRBV7-9|-|-
TGTGCCAGCAGCTTAGTAGGTCAGGGGAATGATGGCTACACCTTC
CASSLVGQGNDGYTF
>TRBJ1-1|TRBV5-1|-|-
TGCGCCAGCAGCTTGGGGGGGTTTGGTGCGGGCACTGAAGCTTTCTTT
CASSLGGFGAGTEAFF
>TRBJ1-2|TRBV6-2/TRBV6-3|-|TRBD1
TGTGCCAGCAGTTACGGGACAGGGGACCCAAACTATGGCTACACCTTC
CASSYGTGDPNYGYTF
>TRBJ1-2|TRBV11-3|-|TRBD1
TGTGCCAGCAGCTCCGAAATATGGGACAGGGGGAACTATGGCTACACCTTC
CASSSEIWDRGNYGYTF
>TRBJ2-3|TRBV6-2/TRBV6-3|few|-
TGTGCCAGCAGCCGGGTAGATACGCAGTATTTT
CASSRVDTQYF
>TRBJ2-4|TRBV29-1|-|TRBD1
TGCAGCGTTGGAGGGACAGCAGGCCAGTACTTC
CSVGGTAGQYF
>TRBJ2-7|TRBV11-2|-|TRBD2
TGTGCCAGCAGCTTAGTGGTGGGAGGGTACGAGCAGTACTTC
CASSLVVGGYEQYF
>TRBJ2-5|TRBV6-4|-|TRBD2
TGTGCCAGCAGTGCGACGGGAGGGCCCCAAGAGACCCAGTACTTC
CASSATGGPQETQYF
>TRBJ2-7|TRBV19|-|TRBD1
TGTGCCAGTAGTAGCCGCCTACCCAGGACAGGGGGGACCTACGAGCAGTACTTC
CASSSRLPRTGGTYEQYF
>TRBJ2-5|TRBV7-9|-|-
TGTGCCAGCATCCCTGTGGGCGGCGAGACCCAGTACTTC
CASIPVGGETQYF
>TRBJ2-3|TRBV5-1|-|-
TGCGCCAGCAGTTTGGAGTGGTCCATGCAGTATTTT
CASSLEWSMQYF
>TRBJ2-1|TRBV11-3|-|TRBD1
TGTGCCAGCAGTAAAGGGTCCGGGGACAGCACCTCTTTTTGGTTCTTC
CASSKGSGDSTSFWFF
>TRBJ2-5|TRBV5-4|-|TRBD2
TGTGCCAGCAGCGTAACTAGCGGGAGTTCTCAAGAGACCCAGTACTTC
CASSVTSGSSQETQYF
>TRBJ2-3|TRBV5-1|-|TRBD1
TGCGCCAGCAGCTTCAGATTGACAGGGTTGGCAGATACGCAGTATTTT
CASSFRLTGLADTQYF
>TRBJ1-4|TRBV7-8|-|-
TGTGCCAGCAGCACGGGACGCAATGAAAAACTGTTTTTT
CASSTGRNEKLFF
>TRBJ2-3|TRBV11-2|-|-
TGTGCCAGCAGCTTAGCTTTCAGCACAGATACGCAGTATTTT
CASSLAFSTDTQYF
>TRBJ2-3|TRBV6-6|once|TRBD2
TGTGCCAGCAGTCTCCGCCTAGCGGGGATCACAGATACGCAGTATTTT
CASSLRLAGITDTQYF
>TRBJ1-4|TRBV2|-|-
TGTGCCAGCAGTGAAGAGATGGCTGATGAAAAACTGTTTTTT
CASSEEMADEKLFF
>TRBJ1-4|TRBV4-1|-|-
TGCGCCAGCAGCCTCCTCCTGGGAGATGAAAAACTGTTTTTT
CASSLLLGDEKLFF
>TRBJ1-2|TRBV6-4|-|-
TGTGCCAGCAGTGAAGGGGAACCGGGTCAGGGTTCCGTCTATGGCTACACCTTC
CASSEGEPGQGSVYGYTF
>TRBJ2-3|TRBV6-2/TRBV6-3|-|TRBD2
TGTGCCAGCAGTTTCCGGGACTACCTACCGGGAGATACGCAGTATTTT
CASSFRDYLPGDTQYF
>TRBJ2-5|TRBV5-1|-|TRBD2
TGCGCCAGCAGCGCACAGAGCGGGGGGGCCTCTCAAGAGACCCAGTACTTC
CASSAQSGGASQETQYF
>TRBJ1-3|TRBV10-3|-|-
TGTGCCATCAGGGGACTACCCTCTGGAAACACCATATATTTT
CAIRGLPSGNTIYF